The source of this T cell receptor (beta chain) is a study of blood T cell repertoires in COVID-19 (TCRdb year 2020). As for the study more broadly: The collaborator samples originated in the United States, Italy and Spain and spanned the acute and convalescent phases of COVID-19. The prospective study material was composed of cDNA or gDNA derived from T cells, B-cell-depleted T cells, or PBMCs. Nearly every sample came with metadata listing a de-identified subject ID, COVID-19 status, age in years and sex. The samples were drawn from the first 160 participants of the ongoing ImmuneRACE study and from 1,254 subjects provided by 6 global collaborators. Where available, HLA class I and class II types were taken from metadata supplied by the sample provider and were not determined by assay-based typing. A freely available public database, intended as a resource for researchers studying the immune response to SARS-CoV-2, is where the repertoires were released. Subjects who had been exposed to COVID-19, were actively infected with it, or had recovered from it provided the deeply sampled blood TCRbeta repertoires that made up the dataset.

TCRbeta CDR3 regions were amplified from genomic DNA using the immunoSEQ Assay, a bias-controlled multiplex PCR. The paper's processing steps were these. The number of nucleated cells in each sample was estimated by amplification of reference gene primers within the assay. Sequence reads were collapsed and filtered to measure the absolute abundance of every unique TCRbeta CDR3 rearrangement. For each sample, productive Simpson clonality was calculated as the square root of Simpson's diversity index over productive rearrangements. TCRdb's version of the immuneACCESS table is confined to in-frame rearrangements and falls short of the full clone set. An unresolved V gene accounts for under half of the shortfall where checked; the remainder is of unknown origin. That table is the source of V, J and clone size, and D and trimming were worked out from the DNA. In this sample the table shows roughly 350,000 clones, approximately 88% of which occur a single time. Approximately 4% of the sample goes to the ten largest clones.

The CDR3 goes from the cysteine to the phenylalanine over 14 residues. The CDR3 DNA has 42 bases and is translated from base 1. CDR1 and CDR2, looked up from the germline V gene, are SGHTA and FQGNSA. Between the V and J ends, shortened by 5 bases and 5 bases respectively, the junction contains 15 bases. Concerning this clone: No cognate antigen has been identified for it. No much larger clone is present one base from it, and per-base qualities are unavailable.

Broad study findings and their caveats: How much clinical and demographic metadata was included differed by source and by participant, and the metadata was provided uncurated.

Collaborating institutions collected whole blood in K2EDTA tubes following their own protocols. Collaborator samples were shipped for TCRbeta analysis as frozen whole blood, isolated PBMCs, or DNA extracted from either sample type. The chain joins TRBV7-2 to TRBJ1-1, with the D gene not confidently named. The TCR originated in a woman aged 45-65 years with active or convalescent COVID-19. Material: peripheral blood. This receptor has the CDR3 CASSPRRGGTEAFF. The DNA sequence follows: TGTGCCAGCAGCCCCAGGCGGGGAGGGACTGAAGCTTTCTTT.